This TCR beta chain comes out of a study of somatic mutations in cytotoxic T cells in rheumatoid arthritis. Regarding the study as a whole: For CD8+ T-cell clonality, rheumatoid arthritis patients and age-matched healthy controls did not differ significantly.

Comments on this clone: Its target is unknown.

The CDR3 extends over 16 amino acids. Unmatched junction bases numbered 2, after V lost 4 bases and J lost 6 bases. Germline V CDR1 and CDR2: MNHGY, SVAAGI. Authors' analysis steps: Rarely, patient CD8+ clones larger than 1% corresponded to published virus-specific TCRB sequences. Some clones are missing from TCRdb's copy, which holds only in-frame ones; the method was immunoSEQ multiplex PCR. V and J calls and clone size are given by that table; D and trimming were obtained from the DNA. The sample has approximately 20,000 clones, approximately 83% seen once. This chain links TRBV6-9 with TRBJ2-2; the match to TRBD2 covers 16 bases. Material for sequencing was CD8+ T cells sorted from blood. This clonotype originated in a young man with rheumatoid arthritis. The CDR3 DNA follows: TGTGCCAGCAGTTCCGGGACTAGCGGGGGGGCCGGGGAGCTGTTTTTT. Its translation is CASSSGTSGGAGELFF.